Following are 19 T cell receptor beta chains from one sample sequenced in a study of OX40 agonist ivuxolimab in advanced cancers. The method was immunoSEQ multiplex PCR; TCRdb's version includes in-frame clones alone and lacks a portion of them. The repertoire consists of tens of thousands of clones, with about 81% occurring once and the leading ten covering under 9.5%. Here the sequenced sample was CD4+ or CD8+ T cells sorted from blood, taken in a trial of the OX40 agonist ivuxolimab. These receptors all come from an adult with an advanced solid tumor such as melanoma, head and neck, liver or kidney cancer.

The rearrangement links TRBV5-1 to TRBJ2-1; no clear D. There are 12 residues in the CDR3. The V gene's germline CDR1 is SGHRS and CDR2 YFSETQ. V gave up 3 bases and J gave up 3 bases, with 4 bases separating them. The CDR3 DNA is TGCGCCAGCAGCTCTGGCTACAATGAGCAGTTCTTC. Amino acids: CASSSGYNEQFF.

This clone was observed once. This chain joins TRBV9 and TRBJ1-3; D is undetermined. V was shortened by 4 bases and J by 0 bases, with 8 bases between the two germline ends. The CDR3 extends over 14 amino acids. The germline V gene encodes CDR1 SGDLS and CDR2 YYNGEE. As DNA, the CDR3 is TGTGCCAGCAGCCCACGTAGCTCTGGAAACACCATATATTTT. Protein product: CASSPRSSGNTIYF.

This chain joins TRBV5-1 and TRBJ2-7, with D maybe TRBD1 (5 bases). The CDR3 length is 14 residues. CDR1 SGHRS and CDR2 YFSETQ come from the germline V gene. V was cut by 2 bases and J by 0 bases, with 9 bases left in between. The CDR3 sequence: CASSLWGSSYEQYF. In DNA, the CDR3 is TGCGCCAGCAGCTTATGGGGCAGCTCCTACGAGCAGTACTTC.

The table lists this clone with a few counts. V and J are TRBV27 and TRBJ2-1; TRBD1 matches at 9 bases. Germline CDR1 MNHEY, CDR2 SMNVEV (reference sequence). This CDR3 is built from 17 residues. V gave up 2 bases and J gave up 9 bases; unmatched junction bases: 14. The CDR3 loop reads CASSLNWMGQGHIEQFF. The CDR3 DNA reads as TGTGCCAGCAGTTTAAACTGGATGGGACAGGGTCACATTGAGCAGTTCTTC.

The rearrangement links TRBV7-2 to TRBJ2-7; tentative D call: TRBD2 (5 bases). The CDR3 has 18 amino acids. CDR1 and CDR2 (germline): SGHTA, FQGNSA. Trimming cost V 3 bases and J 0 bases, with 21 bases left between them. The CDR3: CASSFAPAFWESSYEQYF. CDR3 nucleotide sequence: TGTGCCAGCAGCTTCGCGCCGGCCTTTTGGGAGAGCTCCTACGAGCAGTACTTC.

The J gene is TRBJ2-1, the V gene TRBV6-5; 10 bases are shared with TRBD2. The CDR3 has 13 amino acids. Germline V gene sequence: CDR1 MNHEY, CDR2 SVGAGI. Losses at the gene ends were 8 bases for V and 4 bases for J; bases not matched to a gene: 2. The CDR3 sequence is CASGLAEYNEQFF. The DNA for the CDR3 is TGTGCCAGCGGACTAGCGGAATACAATGAGCAGTTCTTC.

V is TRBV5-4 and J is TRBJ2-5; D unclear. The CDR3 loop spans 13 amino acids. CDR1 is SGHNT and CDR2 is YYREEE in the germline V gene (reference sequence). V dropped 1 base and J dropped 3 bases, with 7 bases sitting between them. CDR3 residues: CASSLHNEETQYF. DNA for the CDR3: TGTGCCAGCAGCTTGCATAATGAAGAGACCCAGTACTTC.

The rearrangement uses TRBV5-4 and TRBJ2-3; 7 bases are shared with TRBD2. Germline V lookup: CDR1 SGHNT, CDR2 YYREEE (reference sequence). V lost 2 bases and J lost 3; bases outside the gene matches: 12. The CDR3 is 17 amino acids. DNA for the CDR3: TGTGCCAGCAGCTTTAGCGGAGCCGGGGGGAGGACAGATACGCAGTATTTT. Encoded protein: CASSFSGAGGRTDTQYF.

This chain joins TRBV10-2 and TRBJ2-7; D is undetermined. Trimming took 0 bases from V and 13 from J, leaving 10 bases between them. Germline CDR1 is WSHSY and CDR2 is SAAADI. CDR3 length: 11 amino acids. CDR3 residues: CASSESTTSYF. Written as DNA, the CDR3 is TGCGCCAGCAGTGAGTCGACAACCAGTTACTTC.

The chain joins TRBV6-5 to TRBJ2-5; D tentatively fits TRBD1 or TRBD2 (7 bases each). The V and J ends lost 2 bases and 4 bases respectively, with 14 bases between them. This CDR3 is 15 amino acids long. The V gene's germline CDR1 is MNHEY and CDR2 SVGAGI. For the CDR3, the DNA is TGTGCCAGCAGTTACAGCGGGACAGAAGGAGAGACCCAGTACTTC. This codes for CASSYSGTEGETQYF.

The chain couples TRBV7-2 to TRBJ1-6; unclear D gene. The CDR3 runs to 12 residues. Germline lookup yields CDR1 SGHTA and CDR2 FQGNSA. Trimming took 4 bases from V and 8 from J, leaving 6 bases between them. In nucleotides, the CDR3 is TGTGCCAGCAGCTCTTACTATTCACCCCTCCACTTT. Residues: CASSSYYSPLHF.

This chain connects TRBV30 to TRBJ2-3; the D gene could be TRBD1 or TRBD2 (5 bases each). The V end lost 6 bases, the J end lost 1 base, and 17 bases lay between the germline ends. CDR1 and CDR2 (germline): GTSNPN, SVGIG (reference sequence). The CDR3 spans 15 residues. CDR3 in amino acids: CACRVEPGRTDTQYF. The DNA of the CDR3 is TGTGCCTGCCGGGTCGAGCCGGGGCGCACAGATACGCAGTATTTT.

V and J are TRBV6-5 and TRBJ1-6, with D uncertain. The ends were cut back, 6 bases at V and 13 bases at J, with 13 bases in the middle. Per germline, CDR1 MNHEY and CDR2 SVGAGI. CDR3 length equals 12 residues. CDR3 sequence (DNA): TGTGCCAGCAGGCTACAAGGCCGGCCCCTCCACTTT. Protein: CASRLQGRPLHF.

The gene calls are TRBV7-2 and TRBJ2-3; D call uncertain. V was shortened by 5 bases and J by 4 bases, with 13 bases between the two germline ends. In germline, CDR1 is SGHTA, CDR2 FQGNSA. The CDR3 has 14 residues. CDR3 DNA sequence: TGTGCCAGCAGCACCGTGAGAGGATCAGATACGCAGTATTTT. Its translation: CASSTVRGSDTQYF.

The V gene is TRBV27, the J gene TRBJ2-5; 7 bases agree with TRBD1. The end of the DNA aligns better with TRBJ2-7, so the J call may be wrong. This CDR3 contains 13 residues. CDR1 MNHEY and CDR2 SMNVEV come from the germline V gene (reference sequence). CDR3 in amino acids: CASGRDSSYEQYF. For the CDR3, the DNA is TGTGCCAGCGGCCGGGACAGCTCCTACGAGCAGTACTTC.

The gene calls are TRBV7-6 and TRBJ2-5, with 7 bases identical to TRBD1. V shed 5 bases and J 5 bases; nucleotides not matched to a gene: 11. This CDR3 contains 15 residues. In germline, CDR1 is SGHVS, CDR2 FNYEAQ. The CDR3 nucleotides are TGTGCCAGCAGCCCGCGAGGGACAGTAGAGGAGACCCAGTACTTC. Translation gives CASSPRGTVEETQYF.

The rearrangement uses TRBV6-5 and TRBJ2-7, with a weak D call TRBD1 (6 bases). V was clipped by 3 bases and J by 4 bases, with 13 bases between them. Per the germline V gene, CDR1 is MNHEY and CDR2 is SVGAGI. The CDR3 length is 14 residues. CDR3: CASSYTVGQYEQYF. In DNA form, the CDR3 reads TGTGCCAGCAGTTATACAGTCGGACAGTACGAGCAGTACTTC.

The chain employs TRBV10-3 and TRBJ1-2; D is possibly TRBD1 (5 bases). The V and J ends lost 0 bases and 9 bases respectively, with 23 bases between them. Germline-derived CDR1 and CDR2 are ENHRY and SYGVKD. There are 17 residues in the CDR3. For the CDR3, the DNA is TGTGCCATCAGTGAGTCACCGGGCAGGGCGCTAGTGGAAAGCTACACCTTC. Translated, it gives CAISESPGRALVESYTF.

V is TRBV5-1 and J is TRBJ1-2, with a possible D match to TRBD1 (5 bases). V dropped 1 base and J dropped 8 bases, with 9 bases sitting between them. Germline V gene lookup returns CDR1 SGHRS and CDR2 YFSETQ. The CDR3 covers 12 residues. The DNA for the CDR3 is TGCGCCAGCAGCTTGTTCGAGGGGGGCTACACCTTC. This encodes CASSLFEGGYTF.